This T cell receptor beta chain was profiled in a study of OX40 agonist ivuxolimab in advanced cancers. Overall study: Intravenous ivuxolimab was administered to patients every 2 weeks at 0.01 to 10 mg/kg. At just under 85% male, the cohort had a mean age of 60 years, ranging from about 23 to 79.

Findings and limits, study-wide: Expanded clones were, on average, more numerous in CD8+ T cells than in CD4+. At doses 0.1 to 3.0 mg/kg, CD4+ and CD8+ clones expanded.

To note about this clone: What it binds is unknown.

Sequencing used immunoSEQ multiplex PCR; TCRdb keeps in-frame clones, though not all of them. In the table there are over 50,000 clones, 80% to 85% of which are singletons. The germline gives CDR1 WSHSY, CDR2 SAAADI. Trimming took 10 bases from V and 7 from J, leaving 14 bases between them. The CDR3 extends over 11 amino acids. The specimen comprised CD4+ or CD8+ T cells sorted from blood, sampled in a trial of the OX40 agonist ivuxolimab. The TCR sequence derives from an adult with an advanced solid tumor such as melanoma, head and neck, liver or kidney cancer. V and J are TRBV10-2 and TRBJ2-7; D possibly corresponds to TRBD2 (5 bases). The CDR3 DNA is TGCGCCACTACTCCGGGATCTGAGCAGTACTTC. Protein: CATTPGSEQYF.